A single sample gave rise to the 18 T cell receptor beta chains below, sequenced in a study of radiation and T cells in renal cell carcinoma. Described time point: baseline pretreatment blood. Treatment denoted: 15 Gy SBRT to primary tumor, nephrectomy 4 weeks later. Libraries were prepared by immunoSEQ multiplex PCR; TCRdb keeps only in-frame clonotypes and omits some of them. The table shows about 49,000 clones, with about 80% occurring only once. This specimen consisted of blood, obtained from a patient whose treatment included radiotherapy and nephrectomy. These receptors came from a woman in her seventies with renal cell carcinoma.

This CDR3 reads CASTTGPYEQYF. The CDR3 nucleotides read TGTGCCAGCACCACGGGGCCCTACGAGCAGTACTTC. The chain is built from TRBV11-2 and TRBJ2-7, with D perhaps given as TRBD1 or TRBD2 (5 bases each). The CDR3 length is 12 residues. The germline CDR1 and CDR2 sequences are SGHAT and FQNNGV. V lost 7 bases and J 2 bases, leaving 9 bases between the germline ends.

V and J are TRBV19 and TRBJ1-5; D is possibly TRBD1 (5 bases). V was pared by 6 bases and J by 0 bases, with 15 bases between. In germline, CDR1 is LNHDA, CDR2 SQIVND (reference sequence). The CDR3 extends over 16 amino acids. The CDR3 DNA sequence: TGTGCCAGTAGCCGTAAGACAGATTATAGCAATCAGCCCCAGCATTTT. Its translation is CASSRKTDYSNQPQHF.

In this sample, this clone turned up a few times. CDR3 DNA: TGTGCCAGCAGTTTATCCCCTCTGGGGTCCACTGAAGCTTTCTTT. As protein: CASSLSPLGSTEAFF. The chain employs TRBV27 and TRBJ1-1; D is unresolved. The CDR3 is 15 residues long. Germline CDR1 MNHEY, CDR2 SMNVEV (reference sequence). The V gene lost 0 bases and the J gene lost 4 bases, with 12 bases spanning the gap.

The chain links TRBV27 to TRBJ2-3; unclear D gene. In germline, CDR1 is MNHEY, CDR2 SMNVEV (reference sequence). The CDR3 spans 15 residues. V was shortened by 3 bases and J by 3 bases, with 13 bases between the two germline ends. CDR3 loop: CASSFTALGTDTQYF. CDR3 coding DNA: TGTGCCAGCAGTTTCACAGCGTTGGGGACAGATACGCAGTATTTT.

The chain employs TRBV5-1 and TRBJ2-3; D unresolved. The V and J ends lost 4 bases and 2 bases respectively, with 11 bases between them. Germline V lookup: CDR1 SGHRS, CDR2 YFSETQ. The CDR3 covers 14 residues. The CDR3 sequence: CASSISRSTDTQYF. The CDR3 region has the DNA TGCGCCAGCAGCATTAGTCGTTCCACAGATACGCAGTATTTT.

This rearrangement joins TRBV7-9 to TRBJ1-3; a weak D match, TRBD1 (6 bases). Germline CDR1 SEHNR, CDR2 FQNEAQ (reference sequence). The V and J ends lost 3 bases and 4 bases respectively, with 13 bases between them. CDR3 length: 15 amino acids. The CDR3 loop reads CASSFDRSLGNTIYF. The CDR3, as DNA: TGTGCCAGCAGCTTTGACAGGAGCCTCGGAAACACCATATATTTT.

The chain recombines TRBV5-6 with TRBJ1-5; a weak D match, TRBD1 (5 bases). Germline CDR1 reads SGHDT; CDR2 reads YYEEEE. Trimming removed 0 bases from V and 5 bases from J, with 12 bases in between. There are 15 residues in the CDR3. CDR3 region: CASSLEGYPHQPQHF. CDR3 nucleotide sequence: TGTGCCAGCAGCTTGGAGGGGTACCCTCATCAGCCCCAGCATTTT.

The rearrangement links TRBV19 to TRBJ1-2; possibly TRBD1 for D (5 bases). The CDR3 loop spans 14 amino acids. Trimming took 7 bases from V and 5 from J, leaving 17 bases between them. In germline, CDR1 is LNHDA, CDR2 SQIVND (reference sequence). CDR3 residues: CASKDQGWGYGYTF. As DNA, the CDR3 is TGTGCCAGTAAAGACCAGGGCTGGGGATATGGCTACACCTTC.

The chain recombines TRBV27 with TRBJ2-7, with D possibly matching TRBD1 (7 bases). This CDR3 has 15 residues. Trimming shortened V by 6 bases and J by 0 bases, and 15 bases separated the two germline ends. CDR1 and CDR2 from the germline V gene are MNHEY and SMNVEV (reference sequence). Here the CDR3 reads CASSSDQGGSYEQYF. CDR3 nucleotides: TGTGCCAGCAGCTCAGACCAGGGGGGCTCCTACGAGCAGTACTTC.

This chain connects TRBV5-4 to TRBJ2-1; 10 positions match TRBD2. Germline V lookup: CDR1 SGHNT, CDR2 YYREEE (reference sequence). Losses at the gene ends were 0 bases for V and 0 bases for J; bases not matched to a gene: 3. This CDR3 contains 17 residues. CDR3 loop: CASSLGLAGSSYNEQFF. CDR3 nucleotides: TGTGCCAGCAGCTTGGGACTAGCGGGTAGCTCCTACAATGAGCAGTTCTTC. Drawing the rest from reference TRBV5-4 and TRBJ2-1, the complete variable domain is ETGVTQSPTHLIKTRGQQVTLRCSSQSGHNTVSWYQQALGQGPQFIFQYYREEENGRGNFPPRFSGLQFPNYSSELNVNALELDDSALYLCASSLGLAGSSYNEQFFGPGTRLTVL.

The chain employs TRBV9 and TRBJ2-1; a possible D gene is TRBD2 (5 bases). V was shortened by 6 bases and J by 5 bases, with 21 bases between the two germline ends. The CDR3 covers 16 residues. The germline V gene has CDR1 SGDLS and CDR2 YYNGEE. The CDR3 here is CASTTSGASPNNEQFF. In DNA, the CDR3 is TGTGCCAGCACTACTAGTGGCGCTAGCCCGAACAATGAGCAGTTCTTC. The full variable domain, in which reference TRBV9 and TRBJ2-1 provide the parts outside the CDR3, is DSGVTQTPKHLITATGQRVTLRCSPRSGDLSVYWYQQSLDQGLQFLIQYYNGEERAKGNILERFSAQQFPDLHSELNLSSLELGDSALYFCASTTSGASPNNEQFFGPGTRLTVL.

The chain has TRBV9 and TRBJ1-1, with 9 bases aligning to TRBD1. The germline gives CDR1 SGDLS, CDR2 YYNGEE. This CDR3 is 15 amino acids long. V was pared by 4 bases and J by 3 bases, with 7 bases of the junction left unmatched. CDR3 in DNA: TGTGCCAGCAGCAAAGGACAGGGGACTGACACTGAAGCTTTCTTT. Its translation: CASSKGQGTDTEAFF.

The chain couples TRBV4-1 to TRBJ2-1; D possibly matches TRBD1 or TRBD2 (6 bases each). The CDR3 is 15 amino acids. V was cut by 4 bases and J by 2 bases, with 12 bases left in between. Germline lookup yields CDR1 MGHRA and CDR2 YSYEKL. CDR3 bases: TGCGCCAGCAGCCTCCCGGGGGCCCCCTACAATGAGCAGTTCTTC. The encoded protein is CASSLPGAPYNEQFF.

The CDR3 coding sequence is TGTGCCAGCAGCAGCGGGACAGACTATGGCTACACCTTC. It yields the protein CASSSGTDYGYTF. The chain links TRBV5-6 to TRBJ1-2; TRBD1 aligns across 7 bases. The CDR3 covers 13 residues. CDR1 is SGHDT, CDR2 YYEEEE, per germline. J lost 3 bases, V lost 4 bases, and 3 bases had no gene match.

The rearrangement links TRBV19 to TRBJ2-4, with D possibly matching TRBD2 (5 bases). The germline V gene encodes CDR1 LNHDA and CDR2 SQIVND (reference sequence). The CDR3 loop spans 14 amino acids. Trimming stripped 7 bases from V and 6 bases from J, with 16 bases between. The CDR3 DNA reads TGTGCCAGTACCATGGCCGGGGAATTAAACATTCAGTACTTC. Its protein is CASTMAGELNIQYF. Drawing the rest from reference TRBV19 and TRBJ2-4, the complete variable domain is DGGITQSPKYLFRKEGQNVTLSCEQNLNHDAMYWYRQDPGQGLRLIYYSQIVNDFQKGDIAEGYSVSREKKESFPLTVTSAQKNPTAFYLCASTMAGELNIQYFGAGTRLSVL.

V and J are TRBV25-1 and TRBJ1-1, with D perhaps TRBD1 (5 bases). Germline CDR1 MGHDK, CDR2 SYGVNS. This CDR3 contains 12 residues. The V end was cut by 4 bases, the J end by 7 bases, with 10 bases between. CDR3 nucleotides: TGTGCCAGCAGTGGGGGGGTCGATGAAGCTTTCTTT. Its protein is CASSGGVDEAFF.

The rearrangement joins TRBV29-1 to TRBJ2-1; no clear D. There are 13 residues in the CDR3. Germline V CDR1 and CDR2: SQVTM, ANQGSEA. Between the trimmed V and J ends, which lost 1 base and 6 bases, there was a span of 10 bases. CDR3 amino acids: CSVEGSERNEQFF. The CDR3 DNA reads as TGCAGCGTTGAAGGTTCGGAGCGCAATGAGCAGTTCTTC.

The V call is TRBV11-2, the J call TRBJ2-1; 10 bases fit TRBD2. Germline V gives CDR1 SGHAT, CDR2 FQNNGV. The CDR3 is 15 amino acids. Unmatched junction bases numbered 10, after V lost 0 bases and J lost 14 bases. The CDR3 nucleotides are TGTGCCAGCAGCTTAGAATCCTCTAGCGGGAGTACGAAGTTCTTC. It specifies CASSLESSSGSTKFF.